The source of this T cell receptor beta chain is a study of blood T cell repertoires in COVID-19. For the study at large: Researchers got acute and convalescent COVID-19 samples from the United States, Italy and Spain. PBMCs, B-cell-depleted T cells, or T cells were the source of the cDNA or gDNA that made up the material.

In the study's own analysis: Reference gene primer amplification in the assay estimated nucleated cell counts. Assay used: immunoSEQ multiplex PCR; TCRdb lists only in-frame clones, some missing. That table supplies the V and J calls and clone size; D and trimming were determined from the DNA. The table records about 190,000 clones, 80% to 90% of them present only once. V was pared by 8 bases and J by 0 bases, with 3 bases of the junction left unmatched. The CDR3 loop spans 13 amino acids. Germline V gene sequence: CDR1 MNHNY, CDR2 SVGAGI (reference sequence). The J gene is TRBJ2-7, the V gene TRBV6-6, with 8 bases lining up with TRBD1. Sequencing was done on a sample of peripheral blood. This sequence was found in a man aged 25-45 years with active or convalescent COVID-19. DNA for the CDR3: TGTGCCAGCGGCGGGACAGGCTCCTACGAGCAGTACTTC. It is translated as CASGGTGSYEQYF.